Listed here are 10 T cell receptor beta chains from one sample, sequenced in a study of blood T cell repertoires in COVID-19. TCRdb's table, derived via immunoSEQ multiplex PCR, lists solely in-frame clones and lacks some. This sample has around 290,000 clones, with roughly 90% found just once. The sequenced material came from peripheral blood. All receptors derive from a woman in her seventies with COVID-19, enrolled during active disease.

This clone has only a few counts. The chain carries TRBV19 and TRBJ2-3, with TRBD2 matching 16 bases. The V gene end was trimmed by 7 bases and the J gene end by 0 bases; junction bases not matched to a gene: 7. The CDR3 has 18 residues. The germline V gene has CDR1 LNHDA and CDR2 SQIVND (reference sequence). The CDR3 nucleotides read TGTGCCAGTACCCGGGGACTAGCGGGGGGGATTAGCACAGATACGCAGTATTTT. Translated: CASTRGLAGGISTDTQYF. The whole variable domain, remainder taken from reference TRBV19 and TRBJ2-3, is DGGITQSPKYLFRKEGQNVTLSCEQNLNHDAMYWYRQDPGQGLRLIYYSQIVNDFQKGDIAEGYSVSREKKESFPLTVTSAQKNPTAFYLCASTRGLAGGISTDTQYFGPGTRLTVL.

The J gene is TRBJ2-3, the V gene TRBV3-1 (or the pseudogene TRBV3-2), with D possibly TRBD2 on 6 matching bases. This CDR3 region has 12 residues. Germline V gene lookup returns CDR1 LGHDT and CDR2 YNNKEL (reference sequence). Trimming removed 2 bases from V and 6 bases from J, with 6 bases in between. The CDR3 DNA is TGTGCCAGCAGCCAACTAGCGGATACGCAGTATTTT. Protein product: CASSQLADTQYF.

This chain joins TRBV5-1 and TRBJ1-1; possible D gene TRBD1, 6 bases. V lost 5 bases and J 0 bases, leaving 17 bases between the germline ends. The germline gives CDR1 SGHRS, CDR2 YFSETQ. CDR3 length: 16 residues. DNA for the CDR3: TGCGCCAGCAGACGGGGCGGCGACAGGCTGAACACTGAAGCTTTCTTT. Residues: CASRRGGDRLNTEAFF. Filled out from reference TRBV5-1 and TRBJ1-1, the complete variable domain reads KAGVTQTPRYLIKTRGQQVTLSCSPISGHRSVSWYQQTPGQGLQFLFEYFSETQRNKGNFPGRFSGRQFSNSRSEMNVSTLELGDSALYLCASRRGGDRLNTEAFFGQGTRLTVV.

Here the CDR3 reads CASSQEFPDYQSYEQYF. The CDR3 DNA reads TGTGCCAGCAGCCAAGAATTCCCGGACTATCAATCCTACGAGCAGTACTTC. The V and J genes are TRBV4-2 and TRBJ2-7; weak D call: TRBD2 (6 bases). Germline CDR1 LGHNA, CDR2 YNFKEQ. V lost 0 bases to trimming and J lost 1 base, with 16 bases between them. The CDR3 loop spans 17 amino acids.

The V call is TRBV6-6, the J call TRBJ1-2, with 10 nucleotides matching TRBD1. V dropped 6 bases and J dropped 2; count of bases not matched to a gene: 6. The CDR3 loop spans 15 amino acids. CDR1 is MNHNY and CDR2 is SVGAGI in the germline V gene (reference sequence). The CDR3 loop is CASRPGDRGNYGYTF. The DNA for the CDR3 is TGTGCCAGCAGGCCCGGGGACAGGGGAAACTATGGCTACACCTTC.

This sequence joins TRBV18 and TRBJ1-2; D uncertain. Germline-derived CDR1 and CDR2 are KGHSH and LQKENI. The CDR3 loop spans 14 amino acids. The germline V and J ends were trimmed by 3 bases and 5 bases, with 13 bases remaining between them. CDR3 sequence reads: CASSPPTYTYGYTF. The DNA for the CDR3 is TGTGCCAGCTCACCCCCGACTTACACGTATGGCTACACCTTC.

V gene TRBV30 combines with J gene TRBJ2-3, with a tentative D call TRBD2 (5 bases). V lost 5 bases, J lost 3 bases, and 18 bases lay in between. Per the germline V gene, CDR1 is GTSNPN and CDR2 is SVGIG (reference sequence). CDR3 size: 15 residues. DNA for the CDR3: TGTGCCTGGTCGGCCGGGGTTGGCGGGACAGATACGCAGTATTTT. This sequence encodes CAWSAGVGGTDTQYF.

The CDR3 sequence is CSVNRGSEAFF. The CDR3 DNA sequence: TGCAGCGTGAACAGGGGGTCTGAAGCTTTCTTT. The chain joins TRBV29-1 to TRBJ1-1; 8 positions match TRBD1. Losses at the gene ends were 6 bases for V and 6 bases for J; bases not matched to a gene: 3. The CDR3 loop spans 11 amino acids. In germline, CDR1 is SQVTM, CDR2 ANQGSEA. The complete variable domain, with remaining parts taken from reference TRBV29-1 and TRBJ1-1, reads SAVISQKPSRDICQRGTSLTIQCQVDSQVTMMFWYRQQPGQSLTLIATANQGSEATYESGFVIDKFPISRPNLTFSTLTVSNMSPEDSSIYLCSVNRGSEAFFGQGTRLTVV.

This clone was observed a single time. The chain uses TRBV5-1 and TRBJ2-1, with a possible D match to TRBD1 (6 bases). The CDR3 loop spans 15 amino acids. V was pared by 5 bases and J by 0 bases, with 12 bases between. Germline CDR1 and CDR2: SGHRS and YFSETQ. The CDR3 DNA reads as TGCGCCAGCAGGTCAACAGGGAGCTCCTACAATGAGCAGTTCTTC. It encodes CASRSTGSSYNEQFF.

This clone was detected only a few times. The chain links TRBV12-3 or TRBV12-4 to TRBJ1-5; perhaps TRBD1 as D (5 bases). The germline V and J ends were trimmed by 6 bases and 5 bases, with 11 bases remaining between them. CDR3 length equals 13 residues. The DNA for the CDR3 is TGTGCCAGCAGGCAAGACAGAGATCAGCCCCAGCATTTT. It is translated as CASRQDRDQPQHF.